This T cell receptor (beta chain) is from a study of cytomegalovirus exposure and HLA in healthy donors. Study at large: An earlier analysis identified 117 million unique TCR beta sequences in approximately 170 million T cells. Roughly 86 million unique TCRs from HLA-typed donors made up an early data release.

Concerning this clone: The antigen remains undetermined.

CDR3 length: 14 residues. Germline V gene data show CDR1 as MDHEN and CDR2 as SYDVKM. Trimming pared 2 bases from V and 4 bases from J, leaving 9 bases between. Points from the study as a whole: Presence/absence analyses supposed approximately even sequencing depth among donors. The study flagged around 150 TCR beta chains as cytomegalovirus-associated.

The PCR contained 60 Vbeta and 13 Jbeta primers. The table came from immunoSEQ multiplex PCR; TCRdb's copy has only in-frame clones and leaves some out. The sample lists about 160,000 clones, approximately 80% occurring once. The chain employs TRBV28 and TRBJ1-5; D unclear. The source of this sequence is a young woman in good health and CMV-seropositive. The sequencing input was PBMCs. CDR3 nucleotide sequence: TGTGCCAGCAGTTTAGTGTCCCCAAATCAGCCCCAGCATTTT. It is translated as CASSLVSPNQPQHF.